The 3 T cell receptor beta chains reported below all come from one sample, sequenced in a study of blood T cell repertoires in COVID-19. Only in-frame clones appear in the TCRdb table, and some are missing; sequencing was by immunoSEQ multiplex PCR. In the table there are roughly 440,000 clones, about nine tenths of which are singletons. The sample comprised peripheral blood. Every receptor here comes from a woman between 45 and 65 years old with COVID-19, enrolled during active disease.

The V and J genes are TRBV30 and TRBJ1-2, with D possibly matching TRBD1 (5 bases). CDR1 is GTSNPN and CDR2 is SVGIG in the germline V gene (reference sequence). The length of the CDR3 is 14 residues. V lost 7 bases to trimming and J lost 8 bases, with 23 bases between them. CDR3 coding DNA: TGTGCCTCCCCGGGTCACAGGAGTAGACGCGGCTACACCTTC. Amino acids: CASPGHRSRRGYTF. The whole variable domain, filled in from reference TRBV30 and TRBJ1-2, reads SQTIHQWPATLVQPVGSPLSLECTVEGTSNPNLYWYRQAAGRGLQLLFYSVGIGQISSEVPQNLSASRPQDRQFILSSKKLLLSDSGFYLCASPGHRSRRGYTFGSGTRLTVV.

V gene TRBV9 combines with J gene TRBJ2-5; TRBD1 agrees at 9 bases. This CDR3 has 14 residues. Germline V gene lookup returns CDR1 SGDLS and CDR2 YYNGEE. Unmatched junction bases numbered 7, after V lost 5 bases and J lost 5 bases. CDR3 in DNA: TGTGCCAGCAGTCGTACAGGGGGCCACGAGACCCAGTACTTC. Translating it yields CASSRTGGHETQYF.

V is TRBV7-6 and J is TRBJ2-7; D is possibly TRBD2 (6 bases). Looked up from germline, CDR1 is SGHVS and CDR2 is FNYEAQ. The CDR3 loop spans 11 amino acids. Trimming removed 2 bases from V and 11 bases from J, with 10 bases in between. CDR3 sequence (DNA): TGTGCCAGCAGCTTAAGTTCTAGCGAGTACTTC. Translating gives CASSLSSSEYF.